Shown below are 21 T cell receptor beta chains from a single sample sequenced in a study of T cells in localized non-small cell lung cancer. Only in-frame clones appear in the TCRdb table, and some are missing; sequencing was by immunoSEQ multiplex PCR. The sample has tens of thousands of clones, around nine tenths seen once. The sequencing used peripheral blood, collected before any cancer treatment. The receptor source for this set is a female donor older than 55 with stage I squamous cell lung carcinoma.

The count of this clone is one. V usage is TRBV5-4 and J usage is TRBJ1-4; D is uncertain. This CDR3 has 15 residues. In germline, CDR1 is SGHNT, CDR2 YYREEE (reference sequence). Deletions cut 0 bases from V and 8 bases from J, with 14 bases between. CDR3 sequence: CASSLASSVGEKLFF. In DNA, the CDR3 is TGTGCCAGCAGCTTGGCGAGCTCGGTGGGAGAAAAACTGTTTTTT. The whole variable domain, filled in from reference TRBV5-4 and TRBJ1-4, reads ETGVTQSPTHLIKTRGQQVTLRCSSQSGHNTVSWYQQALGQGPQFIFQYYREEENGRGNFPPRFSGLQFPNYSSELNVNALELDDSALYLCASSLASSVGEKLFFGSGTQLSVL.

This clone was detected only a few times. The chain carries TRBV4-1 and TRBJ2-7, with D unresolved. Trimming pared 4 bases from V and 0 bases from J, leaving 10 bases between. The CDR3 length is 14 residues. Germline V gene data show CDR1 as MGHRA and CDR2 as YSYEKL. The CDR3 DNA follows: TGCGCCAGCAGCCTAGTTCTAGGCTCCTACGAGCAGTACTTC. Encoded protein: CASSLVLGSYEQYF.

J is TRBJ2-1 and V is TRBV4-1, with unresolved D. This CDR3 comprises 11 residues. Germline assignment: CDR1 MGHRA and CDR2 YSYEKL. V lost 3 bases, J lost 8 bases, and 5 bases lay in between. Here the CDR3 DNA reads TGCGCCAGCAGCCACAGCGATGAGCAGTTCTTC. Protein product: CASSHSDEQFF.

V is TRBV7-9 and J is TRBJ1-2, with a weak D call TRBD1 (6 bases). V was shortened by 7 bases and J by 4 bases, with 19 bases between the two germline ends. CDR3 size: 15 residues. Per the germline V gene, CDR1 is SEHNR and CDR2 is FQNEAQ (reference sequence). The CDR3 DNA reads TGTGCCAGCACCACCCCAGGGGCCGGTGGCTATGGCTACACCTTC. Its translation: CASTTPGAGGYGYTF.

This clone was seen a few times. The gene calls are TRBV7-3 and TRBJ1-1; maybe TRBD1 (5 bases). The CDR3 sequence is 16 residues long. With 5 bases removed from V and 1 base from J, the gap between germline ends came to 17 bases. Germline V CDR1 and CDR2: SGHTA, FQGTGA. The chain's CDR3 is CASSPAGAGQNTEAFF. The DNA for the CDR3 is TGTGCCAGCAGCCCCGCCGGTGCAGGGCAGAACACTGAAGCTTTCTTT. The full variable domain, rest sourced from reference TRBV7-3 and TRBJ1-1, is GAGVSQTPSNKVTEKGKYVELRCDPISGHTALYWYRQSLGQGPEFLIYFQGTGAADDSGLPNDRFFAVRPEGSVSTLKIQRTERGDSAVYLCASSPAGAGQNTEAFFGQGTRLTVV.

The rearrangement joins TRBV5-1 to TRBJ2-3; no firm D call. Deletions cut 4 bases from V and 0 bases from J, with 3 bases between. The germline gives CDR1 SGHRS, CDR2 YFSETQ. CDR3 size: 12 residues. The chain's CDR3 is CASSQSTDTQYF. The CDR3 DNA sequence: TGCGCCAGCAGCCAGAGCACAGATACGCAGTATTTT.

The chain is built from TRBV5-8 and TRBJ2-7; 8 bases align to TRBD1. Germline V lookup: CDR1 SGHTS, CDR2 YDEGEE. CDR3 length equals 14 residues. The V segment lost 4 bases and the J segment 4 bases; nucleotides outside the gene matches: 7. CDR3 loop: CASSLGDRRYEQYF. CDR3 DNA sequence: TGTGCCAGCAGCCTGGGGGACAGGAGGTACGAGCAGTACTTC.

This sequence joins TRBV11-3 and TRBJ2-3, with unresolved D. CDR3 length: 12 amino acids. From germline, CDR1 is SGHNT and CDR2 YENEEA. V was trimmed by 5 bases and J by 3 bases, leaving 6 bases between them. CDR3 loop: CASSRATDTQYF. In nucleotides, the CDR3 is TGTGCCAGCAGCCGGGCTACAGATACGCAGTATTTT.

V is TRBV4-3 and J is TRBJ1-5; 8 positions agree with TRBD1. The length of the CDR3 is 15 residues. The ends lost 1 base at V and 7 bases at J; junction bases unmatched: 6. Germline CDR1 and CDR2: LGHNA and YSLEER. This chain's CDR3 is CASSQGTGGSQPQHF. The CDR3 DNA reads as TGCGCCAGCAGCCAAGGAACAGGGGGTTCCCAGCCCCAGCATTTT.

The V gene is TRBV4-3, the J gene TRBJ2-1, with 11 bases fitting TRBD2. V shed 0 bases and J 8 bases; nucleotides not matched to a gene: 9. The CDR3 is 17 residues long. The V gene's germline CDR1 is LGHNA and CDR2 YSLEER. The CDR3 DNA reads as TGCGCCAGCAGCCAAGAATTGGCACTAGCGGGAGTCGATGAGCAGTTCTTC. Protein product: CASSQELALAGVDEQFF.

The V and J genes are TRBV12-2 and TRBJ1-5. TRBV12-2 is assigned pseudogene status. The CDR3 is 16 residues long. The CDR3 coding sequence is TGTGCAAGTCGCTTATGCCCGTATCATAGCAATCAGCCCCAGCATTTT. It encodes CASRLCPYHSNQPQHF.

The chain has TRBV7-9 and TRBJ1-5; possible D gene TRBD1, 5 bases. The CDR3 length is 15 residues. The germline V gene encodes CDR1 SEHNR and CDR2 FQNEAQ (reference sequence). Trimming cost V 1 base and J 3 bases, with 10 bases left between them. CDR3 protein: CASSLGQGANQPQHF. CDR3 in DNA: TGTGCCAGCAGCTTAGGGCAGGGTGCCAATCAGCCCCAGCATTTT.

The V gene is TRBV2, the J gene TRBJ1-1; TRBD1 is a possible D gene (5 bases). Germline CDR1 and CDR2: SNHLY and FYNNEI. The CDR3 has 14 amino acids. Trimming took off 4 bases at V and 2 bases at J, with 11 bases between the two ends. The DNA for the CDR3 is TGTGCCAGCAGTGGACAGCGACTTAACACTGAAGCTTTCTTT. Translating it yields CASSGQRLNTEAFF.

The rearrangement joins TRBV18 to TRBJ2-1; D is ambiguous. Trimming stripped 3 bases from V and 8 bases from J, with 17 bases between. There are 15 residues in the CDR3. CDR1 is KGHSH, CDR2 LQKENI, per germline. The chain's CDR3 is CASSPRAKPGHEQFF. The CDR3, as DNA: TGTGCCAGCTCACCCCGCGCCAAACCAGGCCATGAGCAGTTCTTC.

The chain joins TRBV10-1 to TRBJ2-7; TRBD1 is a possible D gene (6 bases). The CDR3 sequence is 14 residues long. V gave up 5 bases and J gave up 6 bases, with 17 bases separating them. Germline CDR1 WNHNN, CDR2 SYGVQD (reference sequence). The CDR3 region is CASSIQGQGGEQYF. For the CDR3, the DNA is TGCGCCAGCAGTATACAGGGCCAGGGCGGCGAGCAGTACTTC.

J is TRBJ2-1 and V is TRBV5-6; 7 positions match TRBD2. Trimming took 3 bases from V and 15 from J; bases not matched to a gene: 15. The CDR3 loop spans 14 amino acids. Germline loops: CDR1 SGHDT, CDR2 YYEEEE. The CDR3 bases are TGTGCCAGCAGCTCCGGGACTACCCTGAGCACTCCGTTCTTC. Protein sequence: CASSSGTTLSTPFF.

The chain carries TRBV5-4 and TRBJ2-7; no clear D. The CDR3 spans 13 residues. Trimming shortened V by 3 bases and J by 0 bases, and 7 bases separated the two germline ends. Germline CDR1 reads SGHNT; CDR2 reads YYREEE (reference sequence). The CDR3 DNA is TGTGCCAGCAGCTCGAGGAGCTCCTACGAGCAGTACTTC. Translated, it gives CASSSRSSYEQYF.

In nucleotides, the CDR3 is TGTGCCAGCAGCTTAATCCCAGGTTACGAGCAGTACTTC. This codes for CASSLIPGYEQYF. This chain uses TRBV7-3 with TRBJ2-7; D not resolved. Germline V lookup: CDR1 SGHTA, CDR2 FQGTGA. The CDR3 runs to 13 residues. Trimming cost V 1 base and J 4 bases, with 8 bases left between them.

The chain is built from TRBV7-6 and TRBJ2-2; no definite D call. V lost 2 bases and J 3 bases, leaving 10 bases between the germline ends. Germline CDR1 and CDR2: SGHVS and FNYEAQ. The CDR3 extends over 15 amino acids. CDR3 protein: CASSLSVPYTGELFF. The CDR3 DNA follows: TGTGCCAGCAGCTTATCCGTACCTTACACCGGGGAGCTGTTTTTT.

The chain is built from TRBV2 and TRBJ1-5, with D uncertain. Germline V gene sequence: CDR1 SNHLY, CDR2 FYNNEI. The length of the CDR3 is 16 residues. The ends were cut back, 5 bases at V and 2 bases at J, with 16 bases in the middle. Written as DNA, the CDR3 is TGTGCCAGCAGTCGAACGCTGCATAAAGGCAATCAGCCCCAGCATTTT. The encoded protein is CASSRTLHKGNQPQHF.

This clone has just one count. The gene calls are TRBV5-1 and TRBJ2-2, with 12 nucleotides matching TRBD2. Per germline, CDR1 SGHRS and CDR2 YFSETQ. The length of the CDR3 is 17 residues. V gave up 2 bases and J gave up 0 bases; unmatched junction bases: 2. The CDR3 DNA reads as TGCGCCAGCAGCTTACGACTAGCGGGAGCGAACACCGGGGAGCTGTTTTTT. Its translation is CASSLRLAGANTGELFF.